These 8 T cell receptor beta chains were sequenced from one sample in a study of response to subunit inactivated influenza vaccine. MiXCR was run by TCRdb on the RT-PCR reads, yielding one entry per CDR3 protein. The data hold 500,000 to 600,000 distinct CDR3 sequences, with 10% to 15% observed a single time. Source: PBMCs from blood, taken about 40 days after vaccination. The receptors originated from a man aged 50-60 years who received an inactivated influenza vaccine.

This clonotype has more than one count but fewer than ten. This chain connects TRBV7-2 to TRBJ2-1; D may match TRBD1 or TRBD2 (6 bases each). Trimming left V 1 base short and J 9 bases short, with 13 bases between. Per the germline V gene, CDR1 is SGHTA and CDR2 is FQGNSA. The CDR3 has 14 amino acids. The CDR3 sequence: CASSLGVEGGEQFF. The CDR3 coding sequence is TGTGCCAGCAGCTTAGGAGTCGAGGGGGGTGAGCAGTTCTTC. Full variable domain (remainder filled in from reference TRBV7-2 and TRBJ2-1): GAGVSQSPSNKVTEKGKDVELRCDPISGHTALYWYRQSLGQGLEFLIYFQGNSAPDKSGLPSDRFSAERTGGSVSTLTIQRTQQEDSAVYLCASSLGVEGGEQFFGPGTRLTVL.

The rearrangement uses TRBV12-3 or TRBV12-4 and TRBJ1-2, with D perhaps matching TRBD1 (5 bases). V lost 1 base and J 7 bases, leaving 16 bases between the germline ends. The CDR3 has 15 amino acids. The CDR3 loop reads CASSLDGGLGGGYTF. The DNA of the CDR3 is TGTGCCAGCAGTTTAGACGGGGGACTCGGTGGTGGCTACACCTTC.

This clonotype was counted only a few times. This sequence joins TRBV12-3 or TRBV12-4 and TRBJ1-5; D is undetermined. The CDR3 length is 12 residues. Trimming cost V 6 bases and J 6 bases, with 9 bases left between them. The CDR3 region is CASSIPSQPQHF. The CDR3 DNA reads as TGTGCCAGCAGCATACCGAGTCAGCCCCAGCATTTT.

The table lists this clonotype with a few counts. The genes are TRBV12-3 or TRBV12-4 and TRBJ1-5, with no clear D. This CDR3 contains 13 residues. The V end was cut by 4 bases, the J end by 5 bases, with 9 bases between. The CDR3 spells CASSSREHQPQHF. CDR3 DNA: TGTGCCAGCAGTTCAAGGGAACATCAGCCCCAGCATTTT.

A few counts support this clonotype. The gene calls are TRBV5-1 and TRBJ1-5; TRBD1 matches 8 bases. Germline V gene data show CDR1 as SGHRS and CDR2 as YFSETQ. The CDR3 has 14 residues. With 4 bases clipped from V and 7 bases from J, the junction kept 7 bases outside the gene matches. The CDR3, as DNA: TGCGCCAGCAGCGAAGGACAGGGCGGGCAGCCCCAGCATTTT. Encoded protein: CASSEGQGGQPQHF. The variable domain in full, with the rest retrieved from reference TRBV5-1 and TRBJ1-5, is KAGVTQTPRYLIKTRGQQVTLSCSPISGHRSVSWYQQTPGQGLQFLFEYFSETQRNKGNFPGRFSGRQFSNSRSEMNVSTLELGDSALYLCASSEGQGGQPQHFGDGTRLSIL.

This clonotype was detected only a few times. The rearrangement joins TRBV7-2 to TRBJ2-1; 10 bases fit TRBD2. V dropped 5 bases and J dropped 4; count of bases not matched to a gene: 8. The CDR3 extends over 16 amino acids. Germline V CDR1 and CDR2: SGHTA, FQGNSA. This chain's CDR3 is CASSIDTSGMYNEQFF. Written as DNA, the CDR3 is TGTGCCAGCAGCATTGATACTAGCGGGATGTACAATGAGCAGTTCTTC.

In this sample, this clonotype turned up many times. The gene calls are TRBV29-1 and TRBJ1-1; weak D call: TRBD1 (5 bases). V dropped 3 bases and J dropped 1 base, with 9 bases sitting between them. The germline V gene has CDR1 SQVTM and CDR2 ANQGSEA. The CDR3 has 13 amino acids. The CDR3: CSVEAGPNTEAFF. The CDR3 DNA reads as TGCAGCGTTGAGGCAGGGCCGAACACTGAAGCTTTCTTT.

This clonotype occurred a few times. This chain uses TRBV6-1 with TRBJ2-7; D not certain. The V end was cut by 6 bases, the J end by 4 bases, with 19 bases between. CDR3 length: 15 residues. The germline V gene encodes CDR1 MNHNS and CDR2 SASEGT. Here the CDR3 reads CASSPQVPLPYEQYF. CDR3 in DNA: TGTGCCAGCAGCCCGCAGGTACCTCTCCCATACGAGCAGTACTTC.